These 5 T cell receptor beta chains were all obtained from the same sample, sequenced in a study of blood T cells in healthy people across ages. Next came a second PCR, run for about 7 to 12 cycles, which used a sample-barcoded 5' primer along with a J-beta primer mix. From the 5' RACE reads, TCRdb called clonotypes with MiXCR, one entry per CDR3 protein. The sample lists about a million distinct CDR3 sequences, roughly half occurring once. Sequenced sample: blood. The receptors were gathered from a woman aged 55-70 years in good health.

CDR3 sequence: CASRLPTNRGLGGYTF. CDR3 nucleotides: TGTGCCAGCAGATTACCCACCAACAGGGGGCTAGGTGGCTACACCTTC. The rearrangement joins TRBV6-6 to TRBJ1-2; 9 positions agree with TRBD1. Germline CDR1 reads MNHNY; CDR2 reads SVGAGI (reference sequence). The V segment lost 6 bases and the J segment 7 bases; nucleotides outside the gene matches: 15. The CDR3 consists of 16 residues.

The V call is TRBV20-1, the J call TRBJ2-4; D ambiguous. The DNA end lines up better with TRBJ2-7; the J call may be wrong. This CDR3 has 11 residues. Germline V gene lookup returns CDR1 DFQATT and CDR2 SNEGSKA (reference sequence). CDR3 DNA: TGCAGTGCTAGAACACCTTACGAGCAGTACTTC. This translates into CSARTPYEQYF.

The V gene is TRBV20-1, the J gene TRBJ1-2; D call uncertain. CDR3 length: 13 amino acids. Germline V gene sequence: CDR1 DFQATT, CDR2 SNEGSKA (reference sequence). V lost 2 bases, J lost 8 bases, and 15 bases lay in between. The CDR3 here is CSARNQKDGGYTF. As DNA, the CDR3 is TGCAGTGCTAGAAATCAGAAAGACGGCGGCTACACCTTC.

This clonotype showed up just a few times. This chain uses TRBV11-2 with TRBJ2-3; 9 bases align to TRBD2. V was pared by 1 base and J by 1 base, with 12 bases of the junction left unmatched. Germline V gene sequence: CDR1 SGHAT, CDR2 FQNNGV. This CDR3 contains 19 residues. As DNA, the CDR3 is TGTGCCAGCAGCTTAGTGGGTTATAGGCTAGCGGGACGCACAGATACGCAGTATTTT. Translating it yields CASSLVGYRLAGRTDTQYF.

DNA for the CDR3: TGTGCCAGCATGTTGGGTTCTGGGGCCAACGTCCTGACTTTC. Its protein product is CASMLGSGANVLTF. The J gene is TRBJ2-6, the V gene TRBV28; no reliable D call. The V end was cut by 7 bases, the J end by 1 base, with 8 bases between. CDR1 is MDHEN, CDR2 SYDVKM, per germline. There are 14 residues in the CDR3. Complete variable domain (other parts from reference TRBV28 and TRBJ2-6): DVKVTQSSRYLVKRTGEKVFLECVQDMDHENMFWYRQDPGLGLRLIYFSYDVKMKEKGDIPEGYSVSREKKERFSLILESASTNQTSMYLCASMLGSGANVLTFGAGSRLTVL.